This section outlines one T cell receptor beta chain sequence together with its context. Its antigen is currently unknown. Between the trimmed V and J ends, which lost 5 bases and 6 bases, there was a span of 6 bases. Germline values: CDR1 MNHNY, CDR2 SVGAGI (reference sequence). The CDR3 contains 11 residues. The data are from a study of Tregs in tolerant kidney transplant recipients. Study results and caveats: Findings come from small patient numbers and require larger validation. The most relevant donor-specific Treg TCRbeta repertoire apparently came from expansion with activated donor B cells. No direct test of biological reproducibility was done here.

CD4+CD25+CD127- Tregs, CD4+CD25- non-Tregs, CD4 and CD8 cells were sorted. Clones were read by immunoSEQ multiplex PCR, and TCRdb kept only the in-frame ones, dropping some. The sample shows roughly 70,000 clones, 84% of them seen only once. The rearrangement uses TRBV6-6 and TRBJ2-3; D remains ambiguous. The receptor was derived from a human donor in good health. The source material was CD4+ T cells from blood. The CDR3 DNA reads as TGTGCCAGCAGTCCGAGGGATACGCAGTATTTT. As protein: CASSPRDTQYF.